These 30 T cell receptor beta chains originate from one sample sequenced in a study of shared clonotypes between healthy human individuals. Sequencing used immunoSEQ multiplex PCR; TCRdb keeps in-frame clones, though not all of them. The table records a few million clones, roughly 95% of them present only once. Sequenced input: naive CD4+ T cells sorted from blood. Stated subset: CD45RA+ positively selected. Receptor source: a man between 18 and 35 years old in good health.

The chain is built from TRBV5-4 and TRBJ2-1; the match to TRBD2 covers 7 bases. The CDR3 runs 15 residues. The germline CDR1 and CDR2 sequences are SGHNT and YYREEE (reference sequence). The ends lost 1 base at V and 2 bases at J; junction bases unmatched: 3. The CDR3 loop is CASSLSAGAYNEQFF. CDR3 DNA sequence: TGTGCCAGCAGCTTGTCCGCGGGAGCCTACAATGAGCAGTTCTTC.

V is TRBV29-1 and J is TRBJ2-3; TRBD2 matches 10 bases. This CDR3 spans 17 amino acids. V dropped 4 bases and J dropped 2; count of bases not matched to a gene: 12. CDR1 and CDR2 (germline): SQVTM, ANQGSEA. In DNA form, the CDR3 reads TGCAGCGTTGCCCCCCTAGCGGGAGTGACTTTCACAGATACGCAGTATTTT. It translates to CSVAPLAGVTFTDTQYF.

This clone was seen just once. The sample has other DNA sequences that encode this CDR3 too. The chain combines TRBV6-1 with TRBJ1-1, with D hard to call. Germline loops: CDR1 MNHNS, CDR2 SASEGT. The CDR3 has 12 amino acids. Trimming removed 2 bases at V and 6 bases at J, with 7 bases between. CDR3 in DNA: TGTGCCAGCAGTGAAATCGGAGCTGAAGCTTTCTTT. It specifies CASSEIGAEAFF.

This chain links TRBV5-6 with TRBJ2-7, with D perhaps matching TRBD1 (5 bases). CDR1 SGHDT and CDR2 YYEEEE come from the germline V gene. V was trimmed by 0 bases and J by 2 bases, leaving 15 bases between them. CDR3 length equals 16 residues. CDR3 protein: CASSLDRGLPPYEQYF. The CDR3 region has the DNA TGTGCCAGCAGCTTGGATAGGGGCCTGCCCCCCTACGAGCAGTACTTC.

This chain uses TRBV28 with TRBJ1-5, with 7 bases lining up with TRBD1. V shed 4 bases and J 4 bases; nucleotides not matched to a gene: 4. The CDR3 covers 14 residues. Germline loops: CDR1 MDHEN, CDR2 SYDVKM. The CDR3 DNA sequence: TGTGCCAGCAGTTCTAGCAGGGGGAATCAGCCCCAGCATTTT. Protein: CASSSSRGNQPQHF.

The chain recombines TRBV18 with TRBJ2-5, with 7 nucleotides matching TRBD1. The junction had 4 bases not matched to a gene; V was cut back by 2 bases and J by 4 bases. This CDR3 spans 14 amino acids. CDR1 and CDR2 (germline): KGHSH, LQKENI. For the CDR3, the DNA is TGTGCCAGCTCACCATCGACAGGGAGAGAGACCCAGTACTTC. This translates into CASSPSTGRETQYF. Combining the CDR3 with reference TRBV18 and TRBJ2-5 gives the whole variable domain NAGVMQNPRHLVRRRGQEARLRCSPMKGHSHVYWYRQLPEEGLKFMVYLQKENIIDESGMPKERFSAEFPKEGPSILRIQQVVRGDSAAYFCASSPSTGRETQYFGPGTRLLVL.

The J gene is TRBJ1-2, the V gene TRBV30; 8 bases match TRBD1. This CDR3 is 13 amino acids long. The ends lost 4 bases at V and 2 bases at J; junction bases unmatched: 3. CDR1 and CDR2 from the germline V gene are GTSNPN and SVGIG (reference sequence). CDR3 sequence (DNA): TGTGCCTGGACCAGGGGGCCAAACTATGGCTACACCTTC. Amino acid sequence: CAWTRGPNYGYTF. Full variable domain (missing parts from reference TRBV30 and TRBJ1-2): SQTIHQWPATLVQPVGSPLSLECTVEGTSNPNLYWYRQAAGRGLQLLFYSVGIGQISSEVPQNLSASRPQDRQFILSSKKLLLSDSGFYLCAWTRGPNYGYTFGSGTRLTVV.

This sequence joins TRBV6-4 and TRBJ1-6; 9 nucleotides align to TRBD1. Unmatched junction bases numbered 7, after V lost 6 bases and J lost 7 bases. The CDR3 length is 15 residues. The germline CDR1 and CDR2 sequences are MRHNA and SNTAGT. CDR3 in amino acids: CASSPQGARNSPLHF. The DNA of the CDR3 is TGTGCCAGCAGCCCACAGGGGGCTAGAAATTCACCCCTCCACTTT.

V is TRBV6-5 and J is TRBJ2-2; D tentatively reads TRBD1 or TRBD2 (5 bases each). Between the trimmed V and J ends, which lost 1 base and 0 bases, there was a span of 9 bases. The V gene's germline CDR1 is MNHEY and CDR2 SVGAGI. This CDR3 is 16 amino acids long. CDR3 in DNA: TGTGCCAGCAGTTACTTAGGGACCACGAACACCGGGGAGCTGTTTTTT. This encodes CASSYLGTTNTGELFF.

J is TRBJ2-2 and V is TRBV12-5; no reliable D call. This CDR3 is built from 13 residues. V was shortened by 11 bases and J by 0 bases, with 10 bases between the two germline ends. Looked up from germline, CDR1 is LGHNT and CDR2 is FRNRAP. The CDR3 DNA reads TGTGCTTCCCACTCTTCGAACACCGGGGAGCTGTTTTTT. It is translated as CASHSSNTGELFF.

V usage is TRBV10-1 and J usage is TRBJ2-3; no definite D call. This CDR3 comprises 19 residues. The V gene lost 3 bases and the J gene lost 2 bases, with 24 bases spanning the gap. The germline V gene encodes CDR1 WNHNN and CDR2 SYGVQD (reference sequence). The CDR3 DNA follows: TGCGCCAGCAGTGACCCCCGCATCTCTGGCGAGTCCGACACAGATACGCAGTATTTT. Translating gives CASSDPRISGESDTDTQYF.

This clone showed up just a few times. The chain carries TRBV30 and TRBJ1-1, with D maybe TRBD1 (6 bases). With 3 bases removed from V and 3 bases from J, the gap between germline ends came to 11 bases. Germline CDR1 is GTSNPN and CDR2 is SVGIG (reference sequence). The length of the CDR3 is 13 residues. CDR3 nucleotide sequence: TGTGCCTGGAGCACAGGGTTGTACACTGAAGCTTTCTTT. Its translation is CAWSTGLYTEAFF.

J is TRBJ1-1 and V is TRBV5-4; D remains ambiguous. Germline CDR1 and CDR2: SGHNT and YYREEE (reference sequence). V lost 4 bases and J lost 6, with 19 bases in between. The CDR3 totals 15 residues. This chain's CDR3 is CASSPGGSKGPEAFF. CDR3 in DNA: TGTGCCAGCAGCCCCGGAGGGAGTAAGGGCCCTGAAGCTTTCTTT.

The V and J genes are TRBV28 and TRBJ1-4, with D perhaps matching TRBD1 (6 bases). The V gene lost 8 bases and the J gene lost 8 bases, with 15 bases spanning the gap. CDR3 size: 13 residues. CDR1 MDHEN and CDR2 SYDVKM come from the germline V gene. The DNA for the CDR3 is TGTGCCAGCCTACCGGGGGGCGAGGAAAAACTGTTTTTT. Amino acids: CASLPGGEEKLFF.

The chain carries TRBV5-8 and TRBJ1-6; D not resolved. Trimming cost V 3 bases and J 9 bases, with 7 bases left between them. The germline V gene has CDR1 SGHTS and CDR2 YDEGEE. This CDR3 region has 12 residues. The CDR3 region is CASSSDFSPLHF. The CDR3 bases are TGTGCCAGCAGCTCGGATTTTTCACCCCTCCACTTT.

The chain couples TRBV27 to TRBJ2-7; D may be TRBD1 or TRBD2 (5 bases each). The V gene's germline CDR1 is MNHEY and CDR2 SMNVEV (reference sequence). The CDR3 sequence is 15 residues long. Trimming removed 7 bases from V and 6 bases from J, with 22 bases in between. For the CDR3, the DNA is TGTGCCAGCACCCTAGGCGGGCCCGGGGCGGGCGAGCAGTACTTC. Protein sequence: CASTLGGPGAGEQYF.

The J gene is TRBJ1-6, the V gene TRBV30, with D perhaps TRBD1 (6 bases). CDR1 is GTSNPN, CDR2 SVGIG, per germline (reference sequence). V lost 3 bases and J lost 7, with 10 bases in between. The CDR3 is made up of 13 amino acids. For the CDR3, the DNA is TGTGCCTGGAGCGGGACAAGAAATTCACCCCTCCACTTT. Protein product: CAWSGTRNSPLHF. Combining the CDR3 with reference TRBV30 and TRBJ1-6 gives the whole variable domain SQTIHQWPATLVQPVGSPLSLECTVEGTSNPNLYWYRQAAGRGLQLLFYSVGIGQISSEVPQNLSASRPQDRQFILSSKKLLLSDSGFYLCAWSGTRNSPLHFGNGTRLTVT.

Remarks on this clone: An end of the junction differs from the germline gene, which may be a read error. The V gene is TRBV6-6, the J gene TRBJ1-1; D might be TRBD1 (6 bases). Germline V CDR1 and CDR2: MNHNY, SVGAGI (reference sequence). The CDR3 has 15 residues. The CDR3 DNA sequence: TGTGCCAGCAGTCACTCAGGGGAAAAAAGGGCTGAAGCTTTCTTT. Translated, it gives CASSHSGEKRAEAFF.

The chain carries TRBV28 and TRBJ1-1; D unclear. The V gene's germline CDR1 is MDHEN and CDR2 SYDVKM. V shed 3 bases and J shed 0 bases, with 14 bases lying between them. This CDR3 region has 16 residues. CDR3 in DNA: TGTGCCAGCAGTTTTGCCGGGCTCGCCCTGAACACTGAAGCTTTCTTT. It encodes CASSFAGLALNTEAFF.

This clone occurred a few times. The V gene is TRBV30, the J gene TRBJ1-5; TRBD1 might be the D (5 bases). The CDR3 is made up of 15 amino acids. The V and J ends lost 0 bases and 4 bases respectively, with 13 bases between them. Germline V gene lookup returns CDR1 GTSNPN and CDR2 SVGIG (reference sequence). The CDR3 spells CAWSVTQGWNQPQHF. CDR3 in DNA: TGTGCCTGGAGTGTAACTCAGGGCTGGAATCAGCCCCAGCATTTT.

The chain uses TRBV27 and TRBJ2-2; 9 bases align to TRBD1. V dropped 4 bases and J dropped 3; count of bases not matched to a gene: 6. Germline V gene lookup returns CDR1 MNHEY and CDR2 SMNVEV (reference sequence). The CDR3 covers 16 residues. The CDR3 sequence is CASSSYRGRDTGELFF. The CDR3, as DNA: TGTGCCAGCAGTTCCTACAGGGGGCGGGACACCGGGGAGCTGTTTTTT.

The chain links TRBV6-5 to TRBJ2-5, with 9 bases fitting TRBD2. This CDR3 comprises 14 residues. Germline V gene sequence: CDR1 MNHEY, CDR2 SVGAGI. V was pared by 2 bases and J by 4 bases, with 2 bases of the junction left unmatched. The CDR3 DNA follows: TGTGCCAGCAGTTACCAAGCGGGAGGAGAGACCCAGTACTTC. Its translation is CASSYQAGGETQYF.

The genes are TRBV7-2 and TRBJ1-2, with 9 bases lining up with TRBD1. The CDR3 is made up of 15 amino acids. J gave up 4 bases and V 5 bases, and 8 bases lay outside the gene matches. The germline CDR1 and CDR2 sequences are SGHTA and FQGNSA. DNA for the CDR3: TGTGCCAGCAGCCGTCAACCGGGACAGGGCTATGGCTACACCTTC. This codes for CASSRQPGQGYGYTF.

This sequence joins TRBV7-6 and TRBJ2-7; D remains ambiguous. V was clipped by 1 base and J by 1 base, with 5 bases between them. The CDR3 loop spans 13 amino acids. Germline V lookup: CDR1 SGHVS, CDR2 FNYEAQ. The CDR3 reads CASSLDISYEQYF. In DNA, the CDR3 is TGTGCCAGCAGCTTAGACATTTCCTACGAGCAGTACTTC.

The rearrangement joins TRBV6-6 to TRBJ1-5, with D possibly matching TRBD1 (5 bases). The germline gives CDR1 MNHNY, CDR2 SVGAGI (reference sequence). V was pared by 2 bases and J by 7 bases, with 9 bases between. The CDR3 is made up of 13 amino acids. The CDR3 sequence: CASSYIGDQPQHF. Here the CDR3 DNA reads TGTGCCAGCAGTTACATAGGGGACCAGCCCCAGCATTTT.

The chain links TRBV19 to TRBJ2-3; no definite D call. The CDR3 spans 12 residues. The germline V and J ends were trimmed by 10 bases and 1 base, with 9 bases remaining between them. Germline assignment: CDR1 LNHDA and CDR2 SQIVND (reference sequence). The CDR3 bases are TGTGCCACCCGGACGGGCACAGATACGCAGTATTTT. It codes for CATRTGTDTQYF.

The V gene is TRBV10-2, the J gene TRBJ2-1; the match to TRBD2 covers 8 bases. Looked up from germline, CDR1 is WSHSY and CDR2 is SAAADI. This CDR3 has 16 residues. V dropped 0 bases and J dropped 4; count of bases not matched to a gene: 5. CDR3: CASSESWGLEYNEQFF. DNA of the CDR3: TGCGCCAGCAGTGAGTCGTGGGGACTAGAATACAATGAGCAGTTCTTC.

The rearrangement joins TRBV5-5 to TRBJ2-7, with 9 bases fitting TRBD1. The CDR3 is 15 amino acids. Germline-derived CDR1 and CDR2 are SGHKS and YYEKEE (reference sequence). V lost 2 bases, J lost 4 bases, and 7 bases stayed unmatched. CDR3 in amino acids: CASSFPGQGVYEQYF. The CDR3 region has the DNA TGTGCCAGCAGCTTCCCGGGACAGGGAGTATACGAGCAGTACTTC. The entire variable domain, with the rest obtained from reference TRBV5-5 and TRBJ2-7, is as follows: DAGVTQSPTHLIKTRGQQVTLRCSPISGHKSVSWYQQVLGQGPQFIFQYYEKEERGRGNFPDRFSARQFPNYSSELNVNALLLGDSALYLCASSFPGQGVYEQYFGPGTRLTVT.

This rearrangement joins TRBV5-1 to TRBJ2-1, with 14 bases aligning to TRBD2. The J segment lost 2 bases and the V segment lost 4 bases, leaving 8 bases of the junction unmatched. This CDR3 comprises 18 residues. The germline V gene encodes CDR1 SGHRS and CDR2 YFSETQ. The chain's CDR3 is CASSQGLAGVGAYNEQFF. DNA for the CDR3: TGCGCCAGCAGCCAGGGACTAGCGGGAGTCGGGGCCTACAATGAGCAGTTCTTC.

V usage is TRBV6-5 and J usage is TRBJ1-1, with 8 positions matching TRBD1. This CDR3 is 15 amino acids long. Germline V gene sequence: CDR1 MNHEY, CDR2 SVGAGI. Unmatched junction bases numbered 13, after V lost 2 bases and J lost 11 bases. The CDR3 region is CASSYRDRRPHMAFF. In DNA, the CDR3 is TGTGCCAGCAGTTACCGGGACAGGCGGCCTCATATGGCTTTCTTT.